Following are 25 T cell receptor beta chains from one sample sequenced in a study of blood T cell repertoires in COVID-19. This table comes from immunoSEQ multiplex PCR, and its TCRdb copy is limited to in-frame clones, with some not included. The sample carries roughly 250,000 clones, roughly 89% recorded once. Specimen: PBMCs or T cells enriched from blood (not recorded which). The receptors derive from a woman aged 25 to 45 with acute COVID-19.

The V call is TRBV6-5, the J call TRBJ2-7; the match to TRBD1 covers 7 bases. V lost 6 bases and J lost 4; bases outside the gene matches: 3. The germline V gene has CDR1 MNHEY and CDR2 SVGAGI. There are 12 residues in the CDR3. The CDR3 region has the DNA TGTGCCAGCAGAAAACAGGGGTACGAGCAGTACTTC. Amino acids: CASRKQGYEQYF.

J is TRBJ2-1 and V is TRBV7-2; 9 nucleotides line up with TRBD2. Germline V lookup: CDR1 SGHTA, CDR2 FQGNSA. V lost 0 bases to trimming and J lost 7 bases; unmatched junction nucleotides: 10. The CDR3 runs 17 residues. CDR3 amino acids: CASSLAFSGGVGNEQFF. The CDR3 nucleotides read TGTGCCAGCAGCTTAGCTTTTAGCGGGGGAGTAGGGAATGAGCAGTTCTTC. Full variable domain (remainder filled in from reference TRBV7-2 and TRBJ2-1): GAGVSQSPSNKVTEKGKDVELRCDPISGHTALYWYRQSLGQGLEFLIYFQGNSAPDKSGLPSDRFSAERTGGSVSTLTIQRTQQEDSAVYLCASSLAFSGGVGNEQFFGPGTRLTVL.

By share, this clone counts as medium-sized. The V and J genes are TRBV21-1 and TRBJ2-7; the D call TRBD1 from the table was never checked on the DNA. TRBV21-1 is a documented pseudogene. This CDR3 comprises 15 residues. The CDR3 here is CASSKRNSLSYEQYF. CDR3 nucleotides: TGTGCCAGCAGCAAACGAAACAGCCTATCCTACGAGCAGTACTTC.

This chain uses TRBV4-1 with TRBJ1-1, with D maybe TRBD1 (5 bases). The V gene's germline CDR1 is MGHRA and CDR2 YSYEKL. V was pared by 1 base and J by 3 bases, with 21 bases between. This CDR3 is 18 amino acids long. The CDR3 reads CASSQGNGGEGSDTEAFF. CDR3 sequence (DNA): TGCGCCAGCAGCCAAGGGAATGGAGGGGAGGGCTCTGACACTGAAGCTTTCTTT.

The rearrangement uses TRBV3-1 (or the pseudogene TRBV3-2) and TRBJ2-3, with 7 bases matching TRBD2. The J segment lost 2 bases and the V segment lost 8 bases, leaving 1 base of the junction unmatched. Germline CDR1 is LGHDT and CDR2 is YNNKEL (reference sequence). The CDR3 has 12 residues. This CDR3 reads CASGGDTDTQYF. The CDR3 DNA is TGTGCCAGCGGGGGGGACACAGATACGCAGTATTTT.

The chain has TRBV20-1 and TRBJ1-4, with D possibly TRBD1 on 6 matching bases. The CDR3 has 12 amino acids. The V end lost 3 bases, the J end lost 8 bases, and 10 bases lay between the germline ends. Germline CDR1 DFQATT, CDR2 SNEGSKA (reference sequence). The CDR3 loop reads CSASYRAEKLFF. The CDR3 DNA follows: TGCAGTGCTAGTTACAGGGCAGAAAAACTGTTTTTT.

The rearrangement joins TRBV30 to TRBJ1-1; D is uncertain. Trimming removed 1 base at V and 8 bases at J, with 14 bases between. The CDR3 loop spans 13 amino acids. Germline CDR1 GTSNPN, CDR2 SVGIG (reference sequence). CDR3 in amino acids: CAWSGPAGIEAFF. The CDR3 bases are TGTGCCTGGAGTGGGCCAGCGGGGATCGAAGCTTTCTTT.

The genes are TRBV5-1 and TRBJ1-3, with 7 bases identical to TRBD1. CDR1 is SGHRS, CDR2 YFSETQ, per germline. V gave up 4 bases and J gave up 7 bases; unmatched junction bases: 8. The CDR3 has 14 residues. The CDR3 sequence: CASSRGTVGNTIYF. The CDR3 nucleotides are TGCGCCAGCAGCCGAGGGACAGTAGGGAACACCATATATTTT.

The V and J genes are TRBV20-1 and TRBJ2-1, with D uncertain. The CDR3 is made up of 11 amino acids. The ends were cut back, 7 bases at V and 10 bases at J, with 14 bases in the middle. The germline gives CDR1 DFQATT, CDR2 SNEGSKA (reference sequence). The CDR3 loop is CSGKLTLEQFF. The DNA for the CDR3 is TGCAGTGGGAAGTTGACATTGGAGCAGTTCTTC.

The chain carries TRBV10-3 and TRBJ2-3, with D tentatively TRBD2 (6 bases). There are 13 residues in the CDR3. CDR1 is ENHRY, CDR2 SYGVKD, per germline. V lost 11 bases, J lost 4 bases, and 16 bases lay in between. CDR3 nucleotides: TGTGCCTCCGGGCCCCCGGGGGCAGATACGCAGTATTTT. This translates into CASGPPGADTQYF.

The CDR3 DNA reads as TGTGCCACCTTAAGTTTCGGTGGCTACACCTTC. Protein: CATLSFGGYTF. V gene TRBV10-3 combines with J gene TRBJ1-2; D uncertain. Trimming took off 10 bases at V and 7 bases at J, with 13 bases between the two ends. The CDR3 sequence is 11 residues long. The germline CDR1 and CDR2 sequences are ENHRY and SYGVKD.

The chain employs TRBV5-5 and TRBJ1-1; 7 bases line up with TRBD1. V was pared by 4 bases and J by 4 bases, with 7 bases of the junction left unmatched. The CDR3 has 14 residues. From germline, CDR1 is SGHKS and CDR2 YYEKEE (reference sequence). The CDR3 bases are TGTGCCAGCAGCCCCAGGGGGTTGGGCACTGAAGCTTTCTTT. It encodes CASSPRGLGTEAFF.

The CDR3 sequence: CASSLESNTEAFF. Here the CDR3 DNA reads TGTGCCAGCAGCTTAGAGTCAAACACTGAAGCTTTCTTT. The V and J genes are TRBV11-2 and TRBJ1-1; D is undetermined. V lost 0 bases, J lost 2 bases, and 4 bases lay in between. Germline V lookup: CDR1 SGHAT, CDR2 FQNNGV. CDR3 size: 13 residues.

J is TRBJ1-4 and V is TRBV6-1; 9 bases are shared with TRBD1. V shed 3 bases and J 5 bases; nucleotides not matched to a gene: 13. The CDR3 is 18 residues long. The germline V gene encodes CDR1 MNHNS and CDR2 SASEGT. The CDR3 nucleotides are TGTGCCAGCAGTGACTGGCCTCTAGGGACAGGGATGAATGAAAAACTGTTTTTT. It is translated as CASSDWPLGTGMNEKLFF.

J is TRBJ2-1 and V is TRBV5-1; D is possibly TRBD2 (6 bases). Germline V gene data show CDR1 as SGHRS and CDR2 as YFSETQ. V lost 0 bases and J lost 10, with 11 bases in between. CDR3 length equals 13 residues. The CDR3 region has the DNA TGCGCCAGCAGCTTGGAGGGGACTTTAGAGCAGTTCTTC. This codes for CASSLEGTLEQFF. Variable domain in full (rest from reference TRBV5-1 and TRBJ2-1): KAGVTQTPRYLIKTRGQQVTLSCSPISGHRSVSWYQQTPGQGLQFLFEYFSETQRNKGNFPGRFSGRQFSNSRSEMNVSTLELGDSALYLCASSLEGTLEQFFGPGTRLTVL.

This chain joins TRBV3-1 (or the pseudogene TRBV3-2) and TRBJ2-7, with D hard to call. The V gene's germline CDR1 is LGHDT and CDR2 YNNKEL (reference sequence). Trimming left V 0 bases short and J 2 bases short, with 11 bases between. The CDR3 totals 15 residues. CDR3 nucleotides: TGTGCCAGCAGCCAAGATTGGGCAGTTACCTACGAGCAGTACTTC. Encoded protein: CASSQDWAVTYEQYF.

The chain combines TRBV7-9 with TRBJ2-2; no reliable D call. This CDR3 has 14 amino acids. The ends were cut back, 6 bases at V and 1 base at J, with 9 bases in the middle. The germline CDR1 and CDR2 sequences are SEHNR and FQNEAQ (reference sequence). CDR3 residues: CASRKTMNTGELFF. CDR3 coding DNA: TGTGCCAGCAGGAAGACAATGAACACCGGGGAGCTGTTTTTT. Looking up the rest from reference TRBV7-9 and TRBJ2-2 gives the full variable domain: DTGVSQNPRHKITKRGQNVTFRCDPISEHNRLYWYRQTLGQGPEFLTYFQNEAQLEKSRLLSDRFSAERPKGSFSTLEIQRTEQGDSAMYLCASRKTMNTGELFFGEGSRLTVL.

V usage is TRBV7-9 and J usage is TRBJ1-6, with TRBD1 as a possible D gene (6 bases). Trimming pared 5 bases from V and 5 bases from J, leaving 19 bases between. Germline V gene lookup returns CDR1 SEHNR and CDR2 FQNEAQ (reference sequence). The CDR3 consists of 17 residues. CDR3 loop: CASSAQTGYTNNSPLHF. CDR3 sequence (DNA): TGTGCCAGCAGCGCCCAGACAGGTTATACTAATAATTCACCCCTCCACTTT. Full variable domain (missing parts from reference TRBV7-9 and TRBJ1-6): DTGVSQNPRHKITKRGQNVTFRCDPISEHNRLYWYRQTLGQGPEFLTYFQNEAQLEKSRLLSDRFSAERPKGSFSTLEIQRTEQGDSAMYLCASSAQTGYTNNSPLHFGNGTRLTVT.

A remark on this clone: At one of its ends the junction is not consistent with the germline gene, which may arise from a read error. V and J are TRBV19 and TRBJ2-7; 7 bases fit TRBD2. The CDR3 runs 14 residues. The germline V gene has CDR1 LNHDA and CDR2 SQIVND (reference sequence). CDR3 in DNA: TGTGCCAGTAGTCCCCCCCAAGGTGGAGCGGGGAAGAAGTTC. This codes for CASSPPQGGAGKKF.

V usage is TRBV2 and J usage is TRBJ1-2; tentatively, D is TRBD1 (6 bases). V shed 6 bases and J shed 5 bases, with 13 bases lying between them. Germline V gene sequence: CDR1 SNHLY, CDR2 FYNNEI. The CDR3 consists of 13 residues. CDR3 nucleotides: TGTGCCAGCAGGGGGGCAGGGCAATATGGCTACACCTTC. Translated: CASRGAGQYGYTF.

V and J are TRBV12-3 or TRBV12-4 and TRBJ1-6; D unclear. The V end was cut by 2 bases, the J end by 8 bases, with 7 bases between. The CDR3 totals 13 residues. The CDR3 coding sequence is TGTGCCAGCAGTTTACGCCAGTATTCACCCCTCCACTTT. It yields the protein CASSLRQYSPLHF.

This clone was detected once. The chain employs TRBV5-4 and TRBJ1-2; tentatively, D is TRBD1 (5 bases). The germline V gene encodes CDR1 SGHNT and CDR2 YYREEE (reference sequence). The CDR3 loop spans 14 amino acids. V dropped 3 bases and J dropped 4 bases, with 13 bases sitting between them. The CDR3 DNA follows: TGTGCCAGCAGCTCCAACGGGGGTTCCTATGGCTACACCTTC. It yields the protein CASSSNGGSYGYTF.

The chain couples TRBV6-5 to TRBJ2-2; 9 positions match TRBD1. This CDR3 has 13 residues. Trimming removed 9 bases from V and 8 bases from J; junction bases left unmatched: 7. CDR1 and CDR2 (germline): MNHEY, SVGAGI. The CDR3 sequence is CASQQGAEGELFF. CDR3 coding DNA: TGTGCCAGTCAACAGGGGGCGGAAGGGGAGCTGTTTTTT.

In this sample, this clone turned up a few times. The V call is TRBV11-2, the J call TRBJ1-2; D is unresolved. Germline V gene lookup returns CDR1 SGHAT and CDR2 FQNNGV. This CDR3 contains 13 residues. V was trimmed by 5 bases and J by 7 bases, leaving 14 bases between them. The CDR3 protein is CASSPPPGPGYTF. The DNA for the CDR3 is TGTGCCAGCAGCCCCCCCCCTGGGCCTGGCTACACCTTC.

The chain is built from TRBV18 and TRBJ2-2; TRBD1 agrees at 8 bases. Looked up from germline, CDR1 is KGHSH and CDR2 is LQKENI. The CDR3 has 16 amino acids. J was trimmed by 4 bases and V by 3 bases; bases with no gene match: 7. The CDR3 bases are TGTGCCAGCTCACCTCAGAGACAGGGGTTCACCGGGGAGCTGTTTTTT. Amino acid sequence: CASSPQRQGFTGELFF. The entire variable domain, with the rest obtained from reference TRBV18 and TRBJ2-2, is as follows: NAGVMQNPRHLVRRRGQEARLRCSPMKGHSHVYWYRQLPEEGLKFMVYLQKENIIDESGMPKERFSAEFPKEGPSILRIQQVVRGDSAAYFCASSPQRQGFTGELFFGEGSRLTVL.